The TCR beta chain described here comes from a study of cytomegalovirus exposure and HLA in healthy donors. Assay used: immunoSEQ multiplex PCR; TCRdb lists only in-frame clones, some missing. Altogether about 160,000 clones are present, 70% to 90% being singletons, with the ten largest covering around 3%. CDR3 length: 14 residues. The germline gives CDR1 SQVTM, CDR2 ANQGSEA. Trimming removed 6 bases from V and 4 bases from J; junction bases left unmatched: 7. The specimen sequenced was PBMCs. The sequence derives from a man between 18 and 35 years old in good health and CMV-seronegative. The chain employs TRBV29-1 and TRBJ1-5; 9 bases align to TRBD1. The CDR3 sequence is CSVADRGGNQPQHF. The CDR3 bases are TGCAGCGTAGCGGACAGGGGTGGTAATCAGCCCCAGCATTTT.